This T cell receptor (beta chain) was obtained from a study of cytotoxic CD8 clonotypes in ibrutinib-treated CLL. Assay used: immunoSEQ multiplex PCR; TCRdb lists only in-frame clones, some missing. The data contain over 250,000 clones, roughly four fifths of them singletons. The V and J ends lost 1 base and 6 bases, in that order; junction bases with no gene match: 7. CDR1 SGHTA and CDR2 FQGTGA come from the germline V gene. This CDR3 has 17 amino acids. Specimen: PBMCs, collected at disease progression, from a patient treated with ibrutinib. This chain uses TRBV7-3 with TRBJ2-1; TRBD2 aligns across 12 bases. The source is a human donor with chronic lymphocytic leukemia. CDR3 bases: TGTGCCAGCAGCTTAAAAACGGGACTAGCGGGTTCCAATGAGCAGTTCTTC. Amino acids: CASSLKTGLAGSNEQFF. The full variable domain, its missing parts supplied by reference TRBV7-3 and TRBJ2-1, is GAGVSQTPSNKVTEKGKYVELRCDPISGHTALYWYRQSLGQGPEFLIYFQGTGAADDSGLPNDRFFAVRPEGSVSTLKIQRTERGDSAVYLCASSLKTGLAGSNEQFFGPGTRLTVL.